The 28 T cell receptor beta chains below were found in one sample sequenced in a study of T cell repertoires in cytomegalovirus infection. These TCRs' antigens remain unknown. Using its own MiXCR run on the reads, TCRdb lists one record per CDR3 protein. The sample lists some 590,000 distinct CDR3 sequences; approximately 40% were seen once. Source: cultured PBMCs, taken from culture after CMV antigen stimulation. These receptors all come from a human donor in good health (CMV status not recorded). Some clones in this sample may be carry-over from other donors' samples.

This clonotype was counted between two and nine times. The rearrangement links TRBV12-3 or TRBV12-4 to TRBJ2-7; TRBD2 matches 12 bases. With 5 bases clipped from V and 3 bases from J, the junction kept 5 bases outside the gene matches. The CDR3 contains 15 residues. The CDR3 loop reads CASSRTTSGSYEQYF. The DNA for the CDR3 is TGTGCCAGCAGTCGCACGACTAGCGGGAGCTACGAGCAGTACTTC.

This clonotype turned up a few times. The gene calls are TRBV7-2 and TRBJ1-3; 9 bases map to TRBD1. The CDR3 contains 17 residues. CDR1 is SGHTA, CDR2 FQGNSA, per germline. Trimming cost V 5 bases and J 0 bases; bases outside gene matches: 8. The CDR3 protein is CASSPDGQGSSGNTIYF. The CDR3 DNA reads TGTGCCAGCAGCCCTGATGGACAGGGGAGCTCTGGAAACACCATATATTTT.

This clonotype was recorded at least ten times. V and J are TRBV7-2 and TRBJ2-3; 11 bases fit TRBD2. Germline-derived CDR1 and CDR2 are SGHTA and FQGNSA. V was clipped by 4 bases and J by 3 bases; unmatched bases: 3. CDR3 length equals 15 residues. DNA for the CDR3: TGTGCCAGCAGCTGGAGACTAGCGGGGACAGATACGCAGTATTTT. Its translation: CASSWRLAGTDTQYF.

At least ten counts were recorded for this clonotype. The chain links TRBV12-3 or TRBV12-4 to TRBJ2-3; 7 nucleotides align to TRBD2. This CDR3 comprises 14 residues. After removal of 0 bases from V and 6 bases from J, the junction contained 3 bases not matched to a gene. CDR3 nucleotides: TGTGCCAGCAGTTTAGCCCTGGGAGGGGATACGCAGTATTTT. It translates to CASSLALGGDTQYF.

This clonotype has a handful of counts. The chain recombines TRBV7-4 with TRBJ2-7; D not certain. Trimming cost V 5 bases and J 4 bases, with 9 bases left between them. Germline assignment: CDR1 SGHVT and CDR2 SQSDAQ. The CDR3 sequence is 12 residues long. The CDR3 region has the DNA TGTGCCAGCAGCCCCCAGGAATACGAGCAGTACTTC. Protein: CASSPQEYEQYF. The full variable domain, in which reference TRBV7-4 and TRBJ2-7 provide the parts outside the CDR3, is GAGVSQSPRYKVAKRGRDVALRCDSISGHVTLYWYRQTLGQGSEVLTYSQSDAQRDKSGRPSGRFSAERPERSVSTLKIQRTEQGDSAVYLCASSPQEYEQYFGPGTRLTVT.

This sequence joins TRBV5-1 and TRBJ2-3, with D tentatively TRBD2 (6 bases). The CDR3 has 16 amino acids. V was cut by 4 bases and J by 1 base, with 16 bases left in between. Germline V CDR1 and CDR2: SGHRS, YFSETQ. Here the CDR3 DNA reads TGCGCCAGCAGCCCGACGGGGGACCCGGGCACAGATACGCAGTATTTT. Translated, it gives CASSPTGDPGTDTQYF.

The chain has TRBV12-3 or TRBV12-4 and TRBJ2-7; 8 positions agree with TRBD1. V was clipped by 5 bases and J by 3 bases; unmatched bases: 12. There are 16 residues in the CDR3. In nucleotides, the CDR3 is TGTGCCAGCAGTAACGCCCCCGGGACAGGTAACTACGAGCAGTACTTC. This translates into CASSNAPGTGNYEQYF.

The CDR3 coding sequence is TGTGCCAGCAGCTTAAGCCCGCACCAAACCTACGAGCAGTACTTC. Translated, it gives CASSLSPHQTYEQYF. The rearrangement links TRBV7-2 to TRBJ2-7, with D unresolved. The CDR3 has 15 residues. The germline V and J ends were trimmed by 2 bases and 2 bases, with 13 bases remaining between them. Germline V lookup: CDR1 SGHTA, CDR2 FQGNSA.

The chain recombines TRBV7-2 with TRBJ2-5; TRBD2 aligns across 7 bases. Trimming at V came to 4 bases and at J to 5 bases, leaving 10 bases not matched to a gene. Germline CDR1 and CDR2: SGHTA and FQGNSA. This CDR3 region has 15 residues. CDR3 sequence reads: CASSSASGGVETQYF. The DNA of the CDR3 is TGTGCCAGCAGCTCAGCGTCGGGAGGTGTGGAGACCCAGTACTTC.

The J gene is TRBJ2-3, the V gene TRBV11-3; no reliable D call. The CDR3 covers 14 residues. V lost 3 bases to trimming and J lost 3 bases, with 10 bases between them. Germline loops: CDR1 SGHNT, CDR2 YENEEA. CDR3 loop: CASSLGYLTDTQYF. The CDR3 DNA reads TGTGCCAGCAGCTTGGGGTATCTAACAGATACGCAGTATTTT.

This clonotype has a handful of counts. This chain uses TRBV7-2 with TRBJ2-2; D is ambiguous. Germline V gene lookup returns CDR1 SGHTA and CDR2 FQGNSA. The CDR3 is made up of 16 amino acids. V was cut by 5 bases and J by 2 bases, with 15 bases left in between. CDR3 bases: TGTGCCAGCAGCAAAGGCGCAGCCCTAAACACCGGGGAGCTGTTTTTT. It codes for CASSKGAALNTGELFF. The full variable domain, its missing parts supplied by reference TRBV7-2 and TRBJ2-2, is GAGVSQSPSNKVTEKGKDVELRCDPISGHTALYWYRQSLGQGLEFLIYFQGNSAPDKSGLPSDRFSAERTGGSVSTLTIQRTQQEDSAVYLCASSKGAALNTGELFFGEGSRLTVL.

The chain employs TRBV12-3 or TRBV12-4 and TRBJ1-2, with D possibly matching TRBD1 (6 bases). V lost 3 bases, J lost 4 bases, and 18 bases lay in between. This CDR3 is built from 16 residues. CDR3 region: CASSFSSGTPTYGYTF. CDR3 nucleotides: TGTGCCAGCAGTTTTTCCTCCGGGACACCTACCTATGGCTACACCTTC.

This clonotype was recorded a few times. This CDR3 is CASSPPVVTQYF. CDR3 DNA sequence: TGTGCCAGCAGCCCCCCCGTCGTGACGCAGTATTTT. The chain joins TRBV7-6 to TRBJ2-3; D unresolved. CDR1 and CDR2 (germline): SGHVS, FNYEAQ. V lost 5 bases and J 9 bases, leaving 12 bases between the germline ends. This CDR3 has 12 residues.

V usage is TRBV24-1 and J usage is TRBJ2-3, with D possibly TRBD1 on 6 matching bases. The CDR3 totals 15 residues. Looked up from germline, CDR1 is KGHDR and CDR2 is SFDVKD. Trimming shortened V by 4 bases and J by 2 bases, and 12 bases separated the two germline ends. CDR3 sequence (DNA): TGTGCCACCAGTGAATCCGGGACAATCACAGATACGCAGTATTTT. Its translation is CATSESGTITDTQYF.

The chain couples TRBV6-4 to TRBJ2-3; D unclear. The CDR3 is 16 residues long. Trimming removed 8 bases from V and 2 bases from J, with 20 bases in between. Germline CDR1 MRHNA, CDR2 SNTAGT. The chain's CDR3 is CASGRGGDHATDTQYF. The CDR3 DNA reads as TGTGCCAGCGGCCGTGGCGGAGACCACGCCACAGATACGCAGTATTTT.

This clonotype was seen only a few times. The CDR3 is CASSLSGSRADTQYF. CDR3 sequence (DNA): TGTGCCAGCAGCTTAAGCGGGAGTCGGGCAGATACGCAGTATTTT. The chain is built from TRBV11-3 and TRBJ2-3; 8 bases map to TRBD2. Germline V gene sequence: CDR1 SGHNT, CDR2 YENEEA. V lost 2 bases and J lost 4; bases outside the gene matches: 5. This CDR3 contains 15 residues.

This clonotype turned up a few times. The chain combines TRBV2 with TRBJ2-7; D is possibly TRBD2 (5 bases). This CDR3 is 11 amino acids long. CDR1 is SNHLY, CDR2 FYNNEI, per germline. V was pared by 6 bases and J by 12 bases, with 15 bases between. This CDR3 is CASRRISEWYF. The DNA of the CDR3 is TGTGCCAGCAGGAGAATTAGCGAGTGGTACTTC.

V is TRBV7-2 and J is TRBJ2-7; D gene uncertain. The V and J ends lost 4 bases and 3 bases respectively, with 13 bases between them. CDR3 size: 14 residues. CDR1 SGHTA and CDR2 FQGNSA come from the germline V gene. The CDR3: CASSSSGPNYEQYF. DNA of the CDR3: TGTGCCAGCAGCTCTTCAGGCCCCAACTACGAGCAGTACTTC.

This clonotype has just a few counts. The rearrangement uses TRBV7-2 and TRBJ1-1, with D maybe TRBD1 (5 bases). The CDR3 spans 13 residues. Deletions cut 0 bases from V and 11 bases from J, with 13 bases between. Germline V gene data show CDR1 as SGHTA and CDR2 as FQGNSA. CDR3 sequence reads: CASSLAVGARAFF. The CDR3 DNA sequence: TGTGCCAGCAGCTTAGCGGTCGGGGCCCGGGCTTTCTTT.

The DNA for the CDR3 is TGTGCCAGCAGCCTGGACGGCGCGGGACATGAGCAGTTCTTC. As protein: CASSLDGAGHEQFF. The V and J genes are TRBV6-6 and TRBJ2-1; a possible D gene is TRBD2 (6 bases). The V gene lost 6 bases and the J gene lost 8 bases, with 17 bases spanning the gap. The CDR3 has 14 amino acids. CDR1 and CDR2 from the germline V gene are MNHNY and SVGAGI (reference sequence).

This clonotype was observed many times. CDR3 DNA: TGTGCCAGCAGCCGCGGGTCCGGGAAGAACACTGAAGCTTTCTTT. Translated: CASSRGSGKNTEAFF. V gene TRBV7-2 combines with J gene TRBJ1-1; unclear D gene. The CDR3 has 15 residues. CDR1 is SGHTA, CDR2 FQGNSA, per germline. V was trimmed by 5 bases and J by 1 base, leaving 14 bases between them.

The chain joins TRBV20-1 to TRBJ1-2; TRBD1 matches 8 bases. Unmatched junction bases numbered 25, after V lost 5 bases and J lost 8 bases. This CDR3 is 18 amino acids long. Germline lookup yields CDR1 DFQATT and CDR2 SNEGSKA (reference sequence). CDR3 coding DNA: TGCAGTGCTCCTACCGCACCGGGACAGGCTTCGTGGGGTTCGGGCTACACCTTC. This encodes CSAPTAPGQASWGSGYTF.

This clonotype was seen more than once but under ten times. The chain employs TRBV11-3 and TRBJ2-5; no clear D gene. The V end was cut by 1 base, the J end by 1 base, with 4 bases between. The germline CDR1 and CDR2 sequences are SGHNT and YENEEA. The CDR3 contains 13 residues. Here the CDR3 reads CASSLVAQETQYF. In DNA form, the CDR3 reads TGTGCCAGCAGCTTAGTAGCCCAAGAGACCCAGTACTTC.

The rearrangement links TRBV4-1 to TRBJ2-1; 7 bases line up with TRBD2. J was trimmed by 2 bases and V by 0 bases; bases with no gene match: 4. Germline CDR1 reads MGHRA; CDR2 reads YSYEKL. This CDR3 spans 16 amino acids. For the CDR3, the DNA is TGCGCCAGCAGCCAAGATTGGGGGGGGGCCTACAATGAGCAGTTCTTC. Residues: CASSQDWGGAYNEQFF.

V is TRBV7-8 and J is TRBJ2-5; 9 bases match TRBD2. Germline V gives CDR1 SGHVS, CDR2 FQNEAQ. The V and J ends lost 6 bases and 1 base, in that order; junction bases with no gene match: 3. This CDR3 has 14 residues. As DNA, the CDR3 is TGTGCCAGCAGGAGGCGGGGGGGCCAAGAGACCCAGTACTTC. Its protein product is CASRRRGGQETQYF.

The chain employs TRBV7-2 and TRBJ2-3; 8 bases line up with TRBD1. This CDR3 contains 15 residues. V shed 4 bases and J 3 bases; nucleotides not matched to a gene: 6. From germline, CDR1 is SGHTA and CDR2 FQGNSA. The CDR3 DNA follows: TGTGCCAGCAGCTCAGGCAGGGGGCGAACAGATACGCAGTATTTT. As protein: CASSSGRGRTDTQYF.

This clonotype was picked up a small number of times. V is TRBV5-4 and J is TRBJ1-1, with D perhaps matching TRBD1 (5 bases). The CDR3 contains 14 residues. CDR1 is SGHNT and CDR2 is YYREEE in the germline V gene (reference sequence). V lost 4 bases to trimming and J lost 4 bases, with 14 bases between them. CDR3 amino acids: CASSLPPGPTEAFF. CDR3 coding DNA: TGTGCCAGCAGCCTGCCTCCGGGGCCCACTGAAGCTTTCTTT.

The DNA of the CDR3 is TGTGCCAGCAGCTTAGCGCTTTCACTTGAAGCTTTCTTT. This sequence encodes CASSLALSLEAFF. The chain uses TRBV7-9 and TRBJ1-1; no clear D gene. The ends were cut back, 0 bases at V and 7 bases at J, with 9 bases in the middle. The germline gives CDR1 SEHNR, CDR2 FQNEAQ (reference sequence). The length of the CDR3 is 13 residues.